This T cell receptor beta chain was profiled in a study of beta chain features in type 1 diabetes. Markers CD45RO/CCR7/CD25/CD127/CD95/CD27 served to sort CD4+ naive, central memory, regulatory and stem cell-like memory cells. Purities in excess of 95% were seen in all sorted populations. Expressed TCRB transcripts were sequenced, since all the RNA that had been isolated was reverse transcribed. Some clones are missing from TCRdb's copy, which holds only in-frame ones; the method was immunoSEQ multiplex PCR. The table includes about 150,000 clones, approximately 8.1% detected once. Germline lookup yields CDR1 LGHNA and CDR2 YNFKEQ. The ends lost 4 bases at V and 7 bases at J; junction bases unmatched: 1. The CDR3 is 12 amino acids. Turning to this clone: Its antigen is undetermined.

Study-wide points: Patients with type 1 diabetes showed fewer VDJ junction insertions and more deletions. Whether HLA type affects TCRB rearrangement stayed undetermined in the present work. Moderate yet significant TCRB CDR3 shortening was seen in Type 1 diabetes patients in all four CD4+ subsets.

Sample: central memory CD4+ T cells from blood. V gene TRBV4-2 combines with J gene TRBJ2-1; the match to TRBD1 covers 7 bases. The sequence derives from a middle-aged woman with type 1 diabetes. The CDR3 sequence: CASSPTGNEQFF. Here the CDR3 DNA reads TGTGCCAGCAGCCCGACAGGGAATGAGCAGTTCTTC.